This T cell receptor beta chain was recovered during a study of OX40 agonist ivuxolimab in advanced cancers. Study as a whole: A mean age of roughly 62 years, range roughly 23 to 85, was recorded, and roughly 83% were male.

The protocol was immunoSEQ multiplex PCR, while the TCRdb copy is restricted to in-frame clones and leaves out a portion. The sample includes about 55,000 clones, approximately 80% seen only once; the top ten take under 4.5%. The germline CDR1 and CDR2 sequences are SGHAT and FQNNGV. V lost 5 bases, J lost 2 bases, and 3 bases stayed unmatched. This CDR3 has 15 amino acids. The source of this sequence is an adult with an advanced solid tumor such as melanoma, head and neck, liver or kidney cancer. The chain carries TRBV11-2 and TRBJ1-4; 9 nucleotides agree with TRBD1. The specimen was CD4+ or CD8+ T cells sorted from blood, collected in a trial of the OX40 agonist ivuxolimab. The CDR3 protein is CASSLGQGTNEKLFF. As DNA, the CDR3 is TGTGCCAGCAGCCTCGGACAGGGGACTAATGAAAAACTGTTTTTT. The variable domain in full, with the rest retrieved from reference TRBV11-2 and TRBJ1-4, is EAGVAQSPRYKIIEKRQSVAFWCNPISGHATLYWYQQILGQGPKLLIQFQNNGVVDDSQLPKDRFSAERLKGVDSTLKIQPAKLEDSAVYLCASSLGQGTNEKLFFGSGTQLSVL.